Shown below are 2 T cell receptor beta chains from a single sample sequenced in a study of blood T cell repertoires in COVID-19. This table comes from immunoSEQ multiplex PCR, and its TCRdb copy is limited to in-frame clones, with some not included. The sample has fewer than 400,000 clones, roughly nine tenths seen once; the top ten hold about 4%. The sequencing sample was made of PBMCs or T cells enriched from blood (not recorded which). Every receptor here comes from a woman younger than 45 who had been exposed to COVID-19.

The V gene is TRBV7-3, the J gene TRBJ2-1; 16 nucleotides match TRBD2. Losses at the gene ends were 5 bases for V and 6 bases for J; bases not matched to a gene: 1. The CDR3 runs to 15 residues. CDR1 SGHTA and CDR2 FQGTGA come from the germline V gene. The CDR3 coding sequence is TGTGCCAGCAGCGGGACTAGCGGGGGGGCCAATGAGCAGTTCTTC. It is translated as CASSGTSGGANEQFF.

This chain uses TRBV7-3 with TRBJ1-2; 9 bases match TRBD1. The CDR3 totals 16 residues. Germline V gene sequence: CDR1 SGHTA, CDR2 FQGTGA. J gave up 6 bases and V 1 base, and 9 bases lay outside the gene matches. The CDR3 DNA sequence: TGTGCCAGCAGCTTAAGGGCACAGGGGGCAGAGGATGGCTACACCTTC. Translated, it gives CASSLRAQGAEDGYTF. The full variable domain, completed using reference TRBV7-3 and TRBJ1-2, is GAGVSQTPSNKVTEKGKYVELRCDPISGHTALYWYRQSLGQGPEFLIYFQGTGAADDSGLPNDRFFAVRPEGSVSTLKIQRTERGDSAVYLCASSLRAQGAEDGYTFGSGTRLTVV.